The 13 T cell receptor beta chains reported below all come from one sample, sequenced in a study of follicular helper T cells after annual influenza vaccination. Time point described: 2015-2016 season, pre-vaccination. Sequenced by immunoSEQ multiplex PCR; TCRdb stores in-frame clones only, minus some. The table includes thousands of clones, 80% to 85% detected once. The specimen was CXCR5+ CD38- circulating T follicular helper cells from blood, collected on the day of influenza vaccination. Indicated subset: circulating Tfh, non-naive CD4+CXCR5+PD-1+ (ICOS+CD38+ or ICOS-CD38-). The receptors were gathered from an adult who received the influenza vaccine.

The gene calls are TRBV6-6 and TRBJ2-7, with TRBD1 identical over 7 bases. CDR1 and CDR2 (germline): MNHNY, SVGAGI (reference sequence). After removal of 5 bases from V and 6 bases from J, the junction contained 13 bases not matched to a gene. This CDR3 comprises 15 residues. The CDR3 here is CASSPQTGSVSEQYF. The CDR3 DNA reads TGTGCCAGCAGTCCCCAGACAGGGAGTGTGTCCGAGCAGTACTTC.

This chain joins TRBV5-1 and TRBJ2-3; tentatively, D is TRBD1 (6 bases). Trimming took 0 bases from V and 4 from J, leaving 15 bases between them. The CDR3 sequence is 16 residues long. Germline CDR1 SGHRS, CDR2 YFSETQ. CDR3 loop: CASSLASRGTADTQYF. CDR3 sequence (DNA): TGCGCCAGCAGCTTGGCCAGCAGGGGAACCGCAGATACGCAGTATTTT.

The chain combines TRBV14 with TRBJ2-1; TRBD2 is a possible D gene (5 bases). The CDR3 has 14 residues. Germline-derived CDR1 and CDR2 are SGHDN and FVKESK. V was trimmed by 4 bases and J by 9 bases, leaving 16 bases between them. The CDR3 nucleotides read TGTGCCAGCAGCCCAGGAGGTGGGCGCACTGAGCAGTTCTTC. It encodes CASSPGGGRTEQFF.

This clone was found once. J is TRBJ2-5 and V is TRBV5-1; TRBD2 agrees at 14 bases. The CDR3 consists of 16 residues. CDR1 SGHRS and CDR2 YFSETQ come from the germline V gene. Unmatched junction bases numbered 6, after V lost 4 bases and J lost 4 bases. As DNA, the CDR3 is TGCGCCAGCAGCCCCCAGACTAGCGGGAGGGGAGAGACCCAGTACTTC. Its protein is CASSPQTSGRGETQYF.

This chain uses TRBV27 with TRBJ1-5; TRBD1 is a possible D gene (6 bases). This CDR3 is 15 amino acids long. Per germline, CDR1 MNHEY and CDR2 SMNVEV (reference sequence). Trimming took 3 bases from V and 4 from J, leaving 13 bases between them. The CDR3 region is CASSLEHRVNQPQHF. The CDR3 DNA reads as TGTGCCAGCAGTTTGGAACACAGGGTGAATCAGCCCCAGCATTTT.

The V call is TRBV5-4, the J call TRBJ2-2; 9 bases agree with TRBD1. Trimming took 4 bases from V and 3 from J; bases not matched to a gene: 7. Germline V gene data show CDR1 as SGHNT and CDR2 as YYREEE (reference sequence). CDR3 length: 16 amino acids. CDR3 region: CASSLHRGRDTGELFF. In DNA, the CDR3 is TGTGCCAGCAGCCTCCACAGGGGGCGCGACACCGGGGAGCTGTTTTTT.

This sequence joins TRBV6-5 and TRBJ2-3; D is uncertain. V was shortened by 0 bases and J by 4 bases, with 8 bases between the two germline ends. Germline V lookup: CDR1 MNHEY, CDR2 SVGAGI. This CDR3 region has 14 residues. The CDR3 DNA sequence: TGTGCCAGCAGTTACTCCCAGATCCCAGATACGCAGTATTTT. This encodes CASSYSQIPDTQYF.

This clone has only one observation. The V call is TRBV18, the J call TRBJ1-5, with 7 bases aligning to TRBD1. CDR1 and CDR2 from the germline V gene are KGHSH and LQKENI. J was trimmed by 3 bases and V by 3 bases; bases with no gene match: 5. This CDR3 is built from 15 residues. In DNA, the CDR3 is TGTGCCAGCTCACCCTCCGGACAGGCCAATCAGCCCCAGCATTTT. Its translation is CASSPSGQANQPQHF.

This clone was counted a few times. The V and J genes are TRBV18 and TRBJ1-2, with 8 bases matching TRBD1. Germline CDR1 and CDR2: KGHSH and LQKENI. V shed 4 bases and J 4 bases; nucleotides not matched to a gene: 8. The CDR3 is 15 amino acids. The CDR3 DNA reads as TGTGCCAGCTCACTTTCGGGACAGGCCCCCTATGGCTACACCTTC. The encoded protein is CASSLSGQAPYGYTF.

The chain couples TRBV7-2 to TRBJ1-5, with 7 bases lining up with TRBD1. This CDR3 has 15 amino acids. V gave up 1 base and J gave up 6 bases; unmatched junction bases: 6. Germline V lookup: CDR1 SGHTA, CDR2 FQGNSA. In DNA form, the CDR3 reads TGTGCCAGCAGCTTAGTAGGGGGCGCGGGTCAGCCCCAGCATTTT. This gives the protein CASSLVGGAGQPQHF.

The chain is built from TRBV2 and TRBJ1-3; 9 bases line up with TRBD1. CDR1 and CDR2 (germline): SNHLY, FYNNEI. The junction had 5 bases not matched to a gene; V was cut back by 4 bases and J by 4 bases. CDR3 length: 15 amino acids. The CDR3 DNA sequence: TGTGCCAGCAGTGGTCTACAGGGGGCGGGAAACACCATATATTTT. It is translated as CASSGLQGAGNTIYF.

A few counts support this clone. The chain combines TRBV18 with TRBJ2-7, with D possibly being TRBD2 (6 bases). V was shortened by 3 bases and J by 3 bases, with 9 bases between the two germline ends. CDR3 length: 13 amino acids. Germline values: CDR1 KGHSH, CDR2 LQKENI. CDR3: CASSPTSLYEQYF. CDR3 coding DNA: TGTGCCAGCTCACCGACTAGTCTCTACGAGCAGTACTTC.

The chain joins TRBV19 to TRBJ1-3; D is ambiguous. The CDR3 loop spans 13 amino acids. With 5 bases removed from V and 0 bases from J, the gap between germline ends came to 5 bases. Germline V lookup: CDR1 LNHDA, CDR2 SQIVND (reference sequence). The CDR3 region is CASSAFSGNTIYF. The CDR3 nucleotides are TGTGCCAGTAGTGCGTTCTCTGGAAACACCATATATTTT.